What follows are 32 T cell receptor beta chains derived from one specimen sequenced in a study of T cell changes during pregnancy in multiple sclerosis. This table comes from immunoSEQ multiplex PCR, and its TCRdb copy is limited to in-frame clones, with some not included. Among 45,000 or so clones listed, around 90% were seen once. The input for sequencing was CD8+ T cells from peripheral blood mononuclear cells, taken in the second trimester of pregnancy. The receptor source for this set is a female donor with multiple sclerosis, enrolled in a pregnancy study.

CDR3 amino acids: CASSLLAGQETQYF. In DNA, the CDR3 is TGTGCCAGCAGCCTACTAGCGGGACAAGAGACCCAGTACTTC. The genes are TRBV27 and TRBJ2-5; 10 bases are a match to TRBD2. Trimming at V came to 6 bases and at J to 2 bases, leaving 3 bases not matched to a gene. CDR1 MNHEY and CDR2 SMNVEV come from the germline V gene (reference sequence). CDR3 length equals 14 residues.

This clone occurred once. The CDR3 bases are TGTGCCTATTGGACAGTCCCATTGAACACTGAAGCTTTCTTT. Residues: CAYWTVPLNTEAFF. The chain recombines TRBV30 with TRBJ1-1; tentative D call: TRBD1 (6 bases). Germline assignment: CDR1 GTSNPN and CDR2 SVGIG (reference sequence). The CDR3 has 14 residues. V was clipped by 7 bases and J by 0 bases, with 15 bases between them. The entire variable domain, with the rest obtained from reference TRBV30 and TRBJ1-1, is as follows: SQTIHQWPATLVQPVGSPLSLECTVEGTSNPNLYWYRQAAGRGLQLLFYSVGIGQISSEVPQNLSASRPQDRQFILSSKKLLLSDSGFYLCAYWTVPLNTEAFFGQGTRLTVV.

A note on this clone: This specimen includes other DNA sequences encoding the same CDR3. This sequence joins TRBV5-6 and TRBJ1-2, with TRBD1 matching 7 bases. There are 13 residues in the CDR3. Germline CDR1 reads SGHDT; CDR2 reads YYEEEE. After removal of 4 bases from V and 2 bases from J, the junction contained 2 bases not matched to a gene. The CDR3 DNA reads as TGTGCCAGCAGCAGGGACAGAAACTATGGCTACACCTTC. It yields the protein CASSRDRNYGYTF.

The chain is built from TRBV5-6 and TRBJ1-2; 9 nucleotides align to TRBD1. CDR3 length: 14 residues. V trimming: 3 bases; J trimming: 4 bases; junction bases outside the gene matches: 4. CDR1 SGHDT and CDR2 YYEEEE come from the germline V gene. CDR3 sequence reads: CASSSTGGGYGYTF. The DNA for the CDR3 is TGTGCCAGCAGCTCCACAGGGGGCGGCTATGGCTACACCTTC.

The V gene is TRBV5-4, the J gene TRBJ2-7; no clear D. The V gene's germline CDR1 is SGHNT and CDR2 YYREEE (reference sequence). The CDR3 loop spans 11 amino acids. The germline V and J ends were trimmed by 3 bases and 4 bases, with 5 bases remaining between them. The CDR3 loop reads CASSSGYEQYF. The CDR3 region has the DNA TGTGCCAGCAGCTCCGGGTACGAGCAGTACTTC.

This clone showed up just a few times. The chain couples TRBV2 to TRBJ1-2, with TRBD1 matching 9 bases. J lost 2 bases, V lost 6 bases, and 1 base had no gene match. Germline V gives CDR1 SNHLY, CDR2 FYNNEI. The CDR3 is 13 residues long. The CDR3 DNA is TGTGCCAGCAGACAGGGGGCGAACTATGGCTACACCTTC. Residues: CASRQGANYGYTF.

The V and J genes are TRBV7-9 and TRBJ2-7; D remains unclear. The germline V and J ends were trimmed by 4 bases and 0 bases, with 4 bases remaining between them. The germline CDR1 and CDR2 sequences are SEHNR and FQNEAQ (reference sequence). The CDR3 consists of 12 residues. The DNA for the CDR3 is TGTGCCAGCAGCTCGTACTCCTACGAGCAGTACTTC. Translation gives CASSSYSYEQYF.

The rearrangement joins TRBV5-6 to TRBJ2-3; no reliable D call. In germline, CDR1 is SGHDT, CDR2 YYEEEE. The V gene lost 0 bases and the J gene lost 0 bases, with 11 bases spanning the gap. The CDR3 loop spans 16 amino acids. CDR3 bases: TGTGCCAGCAGCTTGGATTCACCGACTAGCACAGATACGCAGTATTTT. Protein product: CASSLDSPTSTDTQYF.

The gene calls are TRBV5-1 and TRBJ1-2, with 7 bases aligning to TRBD1. J was trimmed by 6 bases and V by 4 bases; bases with no gene match: 9. The CDR3 spans 14 residues. Germline lookup yields CDR1 SGHRS and CDR2 YFSETQ. The CDR3 here is CASSVLTGEDGYTF. The CDR3 DNA reads as TGCGCCAGCAGCGTTCTAACAGGGGAAGATGGCTACACCTTC.

J is TRBJ2-7 and V is TRBV12-2; the D call in the table, TRBD1, was not verified against the DNA. TRBV12-2 is designated a pseudogene. The CDR3 totals 18 residues. CDR3 nucleotide sequence: TGTGCAAGTCGCTTAGCTGCCAACCCCCCGGACAGATCCTACGAGCAGTACTTC. This encodes CASRLAANPPDRSYEQYF.

This clone was detected once. The chain uses TRBV6-6 and TRBJ1-2; D gene uncertain. V was trimmed by 5 bases and J by 4 bases, leaving 11 bases between them. The CDR3 covers 13 residues. CDR1 and CDR2 from the germline V gene are MNHNY and SVGAGI (reference sequence). CDR3 protein: CASSETGSYGYTF. CDR3 sequence (DNA): TGTGCCAGCAGTGAGACTGGTTCCTATGGCTACACCTTC.

V and J are TRBV9 and TRBJ1-2; 11 bases line up with TRBD1. Germline loops: CDR1 SGDLS, CDR2 YYNGEE. V lost 3 bases to trimming and J lost 0 bases; unmatched junction nucleotides: 7. The length of the CDR3 is 17 residues. CDR3 in DNA: TGTGCCAGCAGCGAAGGACAGGGGGCCCTTTCTAACTATGGCTACACCTTC. This codes for CASSEGQGALSNYGYTF.

V usage is TRBV9 and J usage is TRBJ1-1, with TRBD1 identical over 8 bases. CDR3 length: 14 amino acids. Trimming took 4 bases from V and 5 from J; bases not matched to a gene: 7. Germline V gene sequence: CDR1 SGDLS, CDR2 YYNGEE. CDR3 nucleotide sequence: TGTGCCAGCAGCCCGGGGACAGGTGGTACTGAAGCTTTCTTT. It encodes CASSPGTGGTEAFF.

This clone has just a few counts. V and J are TRBV10-3 and TRBJ1-5; D gene ambiguous. Trimming shortened V by 8 bases and J by 2 bases, and 7 bases separated the two germline ends. The CDR3 has 12 amino acids. Germline-derived CDR1 and CDR2 are ENHRY and SYGVKD. The CDR3 loop is CAIQEGNQPQHF. The DNA for the CDR3 is TGTGCCATCCAAGAGGGCAATCAGCCCCAGCATTTT.

The CDR3 sequence: CASSSKRGGQETQYF. For the CDR3, the DNA is TGTGCCAGCAGCAGTAAGCGGGGGGGCCAAGAGACCCAGTACTTC. The chain employs TRBV7-9 and TRBJ2-5; 10 nucleotides line up with TRBD2. The CDR3 contains 15 residues. The trim removed 5 bases at V and 1 base at J, leaving 4 bases unmatched. Germline V gives CDR1 SEHNR, CDR2 FQNEAQ (reference sequence).

The chain links TRBV2 to TRBJ1-2; 7 positions agree with TRBD1. The CDR3 covers 11 residues. Germline CDR1 and CDR2: SNHLY and FYNNEI. The V segment lost 6 bases and the J segment 6 bases; nucleotides outside the gene matches: 1. The DNA of the CDR3 is TGTGCCAGCAGGGGGACAGATGGCTACACCTTC. This sequence encodes CASRGTDGYTF.

This clone came up a few times. Additional DNA sequences in this sample encode the identical CDR3. The chain joins TRBV7-9 to TRBJ1-1; D not resolved. The CDR3 has 12 amino acids. Per the germline V gene, CDR1 is SEHNR and CDR2 is FQNEAQ (reference sequence). V was clipped by 6 bases and J by 1 base, with 6 bases between them. Here the CDR3 reads CASSFQNTEAFF. The CDR3 DNA is TGTGCCAGCAGTTTTCAGAACACTGAAGCTTTCTTT.

J is TRBJ1-5 and V is TRBV9; possibly TRBD1 for D (5 bases). Germline V lookup: CDR1 SGDLS, CDR2 YYNGEE. V shed 0 bases and J shed 7 bases, with 11 bases lying between them. CDR3 length: 14 residues. CDR3 protein: CASSVDSGRQPQHF. The CDR3 DNA follows: TGTGCCAGCAGCGTAGACTCAGGGCGGCAGCCCCAGCATTTT.

Details on this clone: The junction and the germline gene differ at one end; a read error may be behind it. The chain combines TRBV6-1 with TRBJ2-7; 10 bases align to TRBD1. Germline V gives CDR1 MNHNS, CDR2 SASEGT. The CDR3 is 14 amino acids. CDR3 amino acids: CVSSSPGQGIEQYF. The CDR3 coding sequence is TGTGTCAGCAGTTCGCCGGGACAGGGGATAGAGCAGTACTTC.

The V call is TRBV15, the J call TRBJ2-4; the D gene is possibly TRBD1 (6 bases). The length of the CDR3 is 16 residues. V was pared by 0 bases and J by 2 bases, with 11 bases between. CDR1 LNHNV and CDR2 YYDKDF come from the germline V gene (reference sequence). In DNA, the CDR3 is TGTGCCACCAGCAGAGATAGGGGGTTTACCAAAAACATTCAGTACTTC. It specifies CATSRDRGFTKNIQYF.

The chain combines TRBV4-3 with TRBJ1-2; no clear D gene. Between the trimmed V and J ends, which lost 1 base and 0 bases, there was a span of 9 bases. Germline CDR1 is LGHNA and CDR2 is YSLEER. The CDR3 is 15 amino acids. The CDR3, as DNA: TGCGCCAGCAGCCAAGGACTTACTGCTAACTATGGCTACACCTTC. Its protein product is CASSQGLTANYGYTF.

J is TRBJ1-1 and V is TRBV5-6; 9 bases align to TRBD1. The CDR3 runs 14 residues. V was pared by 3 bases and J by 1 base, with 1 base of the junction left unmatched. In germline, CDR1 is SGHDT, CDR2 YYEEEE. CDR3 DNA sequence: TGTGCCAGCAGCTGGGACAGGGCGAACACTGAAGCTTTCTTT. Translation gives CASSWDRANTEAFF.

This chain uses TRBV6-5 with TRBJ2-5; 10 positions agree with TRBD1. CDR3 length: 16 residues. The junction had 7 bases not matched to a gene; V was cut back by 4 bases and J by 2 bases. From germline, CDR1 is MNHEY and CDR2 SVGAGI. The CDR3 bases are TGTGCCAGCAGTTCCGGGACAGGGGTGTCACAAGAGACCCAGTACTTC. Its translation is CASSSGTGVSQETQYF.

V gene TRBV9 combines with J gene TRBJ2-5; 10 nucleotides agree with TRBD1. Trimming removed 4 bases from V and 4 bases from J; junction bases left unmatched: 4. The CDR3 contains 14 residues. CDR1 and CDR2 (germline): SGDLS, YYNGEE. CDR3 coding DNA: TGTGCCAGCAGCCCCGGGACAGGGGTAGAGACCCAGTACTTC. Amino acid sequence: CASSPGTGVETQYF.

The genes are TRBV4-1 and TRBJ2-7; 9 nucleotides line up with TRBD2. Germline V CDR1 and CDR2: MGHRA, YSYEKL. Germline trimming cut 1 base from V and 7 bases from J; bases unmatched to any gene: 11. This CDR3 region has 16 residues. The CDR3 here is CASSQVPGLAGKEQYF. The CDR3 nucleotides are TGCGCCAGCAGCCAAGTCCCGGGACTAGCAGGCAAGGAGCAGTACTTC.

The rearrangement joins TRBV5-6 to TRBJ1-3, with TRBD1 as a possible D gene (6 bases). The V end lost 0 bases, the J end lost 0 bases, and 13 bases lay between the germline ends. Per germline, CDR1 SGHDT and CDR2 YYEEEE. The CDR3 contains 17 residues. The CDR3 DNA is TGTGCCAGCAGCTTGGGGACAGTCTTCTCCTCTGGAAACACCATATATTTT. It encodes CASSLGTVFSSGNTIYF.

The CDR3 sequence is CASSPSGRARSPLHF. CDR3 sequence (DNA): TGTGCCAGCTCACCTTCAGGCAGGGCGCGGTCACCCCTCCACTTT. The gene calls are TRBV18 and TRBJ1-6; D perhaps matches TRBD1 (5 bases). V dropped 3 bases and J dropped 10 bases, with 16 bases sitting between them. CDR1 is KGHSH, CDR2 LQKENI, per germline. The CDR3 is made up of 15 amino acids.

CDR3 nucleotide sequence: TGTGCCAGCAGCCCATGGACAGAGGAAGAGACCCAGTACTTC. Protein: CASSPWTEEETQYF. The chain couples TRBV7-6 to TRBJ2-5; D perhaps matches TRBD1 (6 bases). The CDR3 contains 14 residues. Between the trimmed V and J ends, which lost 5 bases and 3 bases, there was a span of 13 bases. Looked up from germline, CDR1 is SGHVS and CDR2 is FNYEAQ.

V is TRBV27 and J is TRBJ1-6; D unresolved. The V end lost 6 bases, the J end lost 8 bases, and 14 bases lay between the germline ends. Germline CDR1 reads MNHEY; CDR2 reads SMNVEV (reference sequence). CDR3 size: 14 residues. CDR3 bases: TGTGCCAGCAGCCCCGGGTCGACGGATTCACCCCTCCACTTT. It codes for CASSPGSTDSPLHF.

The V gene is TRBV12-5, the J gene TRBJ2-1, with 8 bases that match TRBD1. The junction had 19 bases not matched to a gene; V was cut back by 5 bases and J by 4 bases. Germline-derived CDR1 and CDR2 are LGHNT and FRNRAP. This CDR3 spans 19 amino acids. The CDR3 coding sequence is TGTGCTAGTGGTCCACCAATGGACAGGGAGGTGGTAGGGTACAATGAGCAGTTCTTC. The encoded protein is CASGPPMDREVVGYNEQFF.

The V call is TRBV15, the J call TRBJ1-2; D uncertain. The V end lost 3 bases, the J end lost 6 bases, and 8 bases lay between the germline ends. This CDR3 contains 12 residues. Germline V gene sequence: CDR1 LNHNV, CDR2 YYDKDF (reference sequence). CDR3: CATSSFQDGYTF. The CDR3, as DNA: TGTGCCACCAGCAGTTTTCAGGATGGCTACACCTTC.

The genes are TRBV5-1 and TRBJ1-4, with D maybe TRBD1 (6 bases). The V gene lost 4 bases and the J gene lost 14 bases, with 18 bases spanning the gap. The CDR3 spans 13 residues. Germline V CDR1 and CDR2: SGHRS, YFSETQ. CDR3 residues: CASSQRVRTALFF. CDR3 bases: TGCGCCAGCAGCCAAAGAGTCAGGACAGCGCTGTTTTTT.